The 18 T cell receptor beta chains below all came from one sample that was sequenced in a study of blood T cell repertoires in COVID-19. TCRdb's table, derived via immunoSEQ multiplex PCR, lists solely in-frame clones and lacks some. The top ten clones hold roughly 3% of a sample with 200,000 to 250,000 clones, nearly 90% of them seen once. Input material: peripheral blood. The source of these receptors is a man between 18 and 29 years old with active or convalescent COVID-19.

This CDR3 is CASSMLTGYEQYF. The CDR3 coding sequence is TGTGCCAGTAGTATGTTGACAGGCTACGAGCAGTACTTC. This chain links TRBV19 with TRBJ2-7; D is perhaps TRBD1 (6 bases). V lost 3 bases, J lost 3 bases, and 9 bases lay in between. CDR1 is LNHDA and CDR2 is SQIVND in the germline V gene (reference sequence). This CDR3 comprises 13 residues. Together with reference TRBV19 and TRBJ2-7, the CDR3 gives the full variable domain: DGGITQSPKYLFRKEGQNVTLSCEQNLNHDAMYWYRQDPGQGLRLIYYSQIVNDFQKGDIAEGYSVSREKKESFPLTVTSAQKNPTAFYLCASSMLTGYEQYFGPGTRLTVT.

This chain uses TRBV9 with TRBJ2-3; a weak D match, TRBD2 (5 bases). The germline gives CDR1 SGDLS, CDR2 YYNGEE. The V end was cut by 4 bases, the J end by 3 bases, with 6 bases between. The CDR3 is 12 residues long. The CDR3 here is CASSRETDTQYF. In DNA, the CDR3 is TGTGCCAGCAGCAGGGAGACAGATACGCAGTATTTT.

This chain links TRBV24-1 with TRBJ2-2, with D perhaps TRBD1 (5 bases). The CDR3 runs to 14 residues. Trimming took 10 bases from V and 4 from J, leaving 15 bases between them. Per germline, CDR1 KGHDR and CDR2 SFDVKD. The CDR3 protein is CATSSQASTGELFF. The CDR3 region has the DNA TGTGCCACTTCATCACAGGCGAGCACCGGGGAGCTGTTTTTT.

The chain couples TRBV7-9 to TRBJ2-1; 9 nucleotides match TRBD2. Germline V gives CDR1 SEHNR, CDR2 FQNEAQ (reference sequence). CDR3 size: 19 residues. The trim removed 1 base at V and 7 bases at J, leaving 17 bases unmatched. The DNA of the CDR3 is TGTGCCAGCAGCTTAGGCCGGGGGGCGGCTAGCGGGATGAAAAATGAGCAGTTCTTC. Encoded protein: CASSLGRGAASGMKNEQFF.

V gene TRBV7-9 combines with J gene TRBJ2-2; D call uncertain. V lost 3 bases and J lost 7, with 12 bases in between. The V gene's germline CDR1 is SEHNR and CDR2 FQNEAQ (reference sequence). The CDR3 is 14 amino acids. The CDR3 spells CASSFVLRDGELFF. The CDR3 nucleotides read TGTGCCAGCAGCTTCGTCCTTCGCGACGGGGAGCTGTTTTTT.

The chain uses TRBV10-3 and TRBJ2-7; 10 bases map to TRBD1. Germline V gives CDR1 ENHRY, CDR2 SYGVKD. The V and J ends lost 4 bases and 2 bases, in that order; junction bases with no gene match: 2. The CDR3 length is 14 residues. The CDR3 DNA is TGTGCCATCAGTGGGACAGGGGGAGCCTACGAGCAGTACTTC. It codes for CAISGTGGAYEQYF.

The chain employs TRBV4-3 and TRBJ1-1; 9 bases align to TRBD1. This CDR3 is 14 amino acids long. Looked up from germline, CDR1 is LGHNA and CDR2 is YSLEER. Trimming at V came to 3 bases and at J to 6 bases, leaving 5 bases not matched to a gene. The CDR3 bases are TGCGCCAGCAGCCAGAGGGACAGGGCCCCTGAAGCTTTCTTT. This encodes CASSQRDRAPEAFF.

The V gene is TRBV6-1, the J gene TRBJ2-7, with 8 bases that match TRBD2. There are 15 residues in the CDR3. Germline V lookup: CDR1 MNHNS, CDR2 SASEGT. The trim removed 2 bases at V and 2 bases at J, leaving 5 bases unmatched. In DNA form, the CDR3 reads TGTGCCAGCAGTGAATGGGGGACTAGTACCTACGAGCAGTACTTC. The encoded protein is CASSEWGTSTYEQYF.

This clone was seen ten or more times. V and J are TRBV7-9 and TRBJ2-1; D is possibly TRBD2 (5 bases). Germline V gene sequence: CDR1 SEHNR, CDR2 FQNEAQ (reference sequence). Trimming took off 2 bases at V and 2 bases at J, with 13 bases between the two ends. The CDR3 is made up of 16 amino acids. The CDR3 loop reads CASSLKVRLTYNEQFF. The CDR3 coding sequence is TGTGCCAGCAGCTTAAAAGTGCGACTAACCTACAATGAGCAGTTCTTC.

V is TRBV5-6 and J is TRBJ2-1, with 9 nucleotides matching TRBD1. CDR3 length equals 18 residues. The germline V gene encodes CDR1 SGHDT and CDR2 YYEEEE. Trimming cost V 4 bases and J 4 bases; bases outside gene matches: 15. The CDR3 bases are TGTGCCAGCAGCCGAGGGGGGCCGGGGACAGGGAGGTACAATGAGCAGTTCTTC. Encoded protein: CASSRGGPGTGRYNEQFF.

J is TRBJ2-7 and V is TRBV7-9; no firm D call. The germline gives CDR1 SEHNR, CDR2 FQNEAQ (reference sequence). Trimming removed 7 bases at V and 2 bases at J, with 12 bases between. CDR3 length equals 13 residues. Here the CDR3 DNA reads TGTGCCAGCACCGCCCCGAGTACCTACGAGCAGTACTTC. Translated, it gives CASTAPSTYEQYF. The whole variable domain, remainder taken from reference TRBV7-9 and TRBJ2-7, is DTGVSQNPRHKITKRGQNVTFRCDPISEHNRLYWYRQTLGQGPEFLTYFQNEAQLEKSRLLSDRFSAERPKGSFSTLEIQRTEQGDSAMYLCASTAPSTYEQYFGPGTRLTVT.

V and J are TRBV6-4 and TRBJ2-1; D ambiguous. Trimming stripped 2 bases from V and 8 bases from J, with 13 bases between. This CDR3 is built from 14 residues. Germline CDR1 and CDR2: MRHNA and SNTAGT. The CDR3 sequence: CASSDAAIGYEQFF. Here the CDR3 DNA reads TGTGCCAGCAGTGACGCGGCTATTGGGTATGAGCAGTTCTTC.

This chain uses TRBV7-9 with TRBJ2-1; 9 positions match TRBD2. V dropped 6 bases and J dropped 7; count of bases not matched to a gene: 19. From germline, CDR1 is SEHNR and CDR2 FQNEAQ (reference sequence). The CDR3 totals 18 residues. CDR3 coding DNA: TGTGCCAGCAGTTCAGTAAGCGTTAGCGGGAGTGGGGATAATGAGCAGTTCTTC. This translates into CASSSVSVSGSGDNEQFF.

The CDR3 reads CASIDGDYEQYF. The CDR3 DNA reads TGCGCCAGCATTGACGGAGACTACGAGCAGTACTTC. V and J are TRBV5-1 and TRBJ2-7; D not certain. The CDR3 is 12 amino acids. CDR1 and CDR2 from the germline V gene are SGHRS and YFSETQ. V lost 6 bases and J 3 bases, leaving 10 bases between the germline ends.

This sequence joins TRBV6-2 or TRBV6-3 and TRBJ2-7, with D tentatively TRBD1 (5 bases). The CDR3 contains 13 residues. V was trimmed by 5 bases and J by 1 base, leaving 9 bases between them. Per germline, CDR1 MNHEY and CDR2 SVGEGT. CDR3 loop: CASSRTHSYEQYF. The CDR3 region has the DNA TGTGCCAGCAGTCGGACACATTCCTACGAGCAGTACTTC.

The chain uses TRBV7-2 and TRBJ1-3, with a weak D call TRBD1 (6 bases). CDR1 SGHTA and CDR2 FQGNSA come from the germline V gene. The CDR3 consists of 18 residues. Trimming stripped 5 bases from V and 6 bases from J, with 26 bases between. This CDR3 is CASSREAQGEALENTIYF. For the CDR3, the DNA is TGTGCCAGCAGCAGAGAGGCACAGGGCGAAGCTCTGGAAAACACCATATATTTT.

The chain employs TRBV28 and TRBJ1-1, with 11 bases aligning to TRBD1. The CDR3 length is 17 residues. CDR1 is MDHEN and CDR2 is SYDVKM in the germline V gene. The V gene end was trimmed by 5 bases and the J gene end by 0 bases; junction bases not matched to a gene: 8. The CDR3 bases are TGTGCCAGCAGTATCCCGGGACAGGGGGAGGTGAACACTGAAGCTTTCTTT. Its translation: CASSIPGQGEVNTEAFF. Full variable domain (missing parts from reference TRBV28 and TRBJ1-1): DVKVTQSSRYLVKRTGEKVFLECVQDMDHENMFWYRQDPGLGLRLIYFSYDVKMKEKGDIPEGYSVSREKKERFSLILESASTNQTSMYLCASSIPGQGEVNTEAFFGQGTRLTVV.

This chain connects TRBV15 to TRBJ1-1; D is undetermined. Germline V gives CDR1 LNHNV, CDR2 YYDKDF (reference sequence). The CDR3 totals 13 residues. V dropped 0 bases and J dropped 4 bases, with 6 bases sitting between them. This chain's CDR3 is CATSRESVTEAFF. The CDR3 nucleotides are TGTGCCACCAGCAGAGAGAGCGTCACTGAAGCTTTCTTT. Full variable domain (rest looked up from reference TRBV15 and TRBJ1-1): DAMVIQNPRYQVTQFGKPVTLSCSQTLNHNVMYWYQQKSSQAPKLLFHYYDKDFNNEADTPDNFQSRRPNTSFCFLDIRSPGLGDTAMYLCATSRESVTEAFFGQGTRLTVV.